What follows describes a single TCR beta chain. This entry is derived from a study of blood T cell repertoires in COVID-19. Across the whole study: Both acute and convalescent COVID-19 samples were obtained from the United States, Italy and Spain. From T cells, B-cell-depleted T cells, or PBMCs came the material, which was cDNA or gDNA.

With 6 bases removed from V and 2 bases from J, the gap between germline ends came to 13 bases. The CDR3 is 15 amino acids. Germline CDR1 reads MNHEY; CDR2 reads SMNVEV (reference sequence). In the study's own analysis: Reference gene primer amplification yielded estimated nucleated cell counts. Profiling relied on immunoSEQ multiplex PCR, and the TCRdb table lists in-frame clones only, not all of them. That table is the source of V, J and clone size, and D and trimming were worked out from the DNA. The sample records approximately 56,000 clones, over 80% being singletons. The sequenced material came from peripheral blood. This sequence was found in a man aged 65-85 years with active COVID-19. V is TRBV27 and J is TRBJ2-2, with D possibly TRBD2 on 6 matching bases. The CDR3 sequence is CASSFAGLNTGELFF. Written as DNA, the CDR3 is TGTGCCAGCAGCTTCGCGGGACTTAACACCGGGGAGCTGTTTTTT.